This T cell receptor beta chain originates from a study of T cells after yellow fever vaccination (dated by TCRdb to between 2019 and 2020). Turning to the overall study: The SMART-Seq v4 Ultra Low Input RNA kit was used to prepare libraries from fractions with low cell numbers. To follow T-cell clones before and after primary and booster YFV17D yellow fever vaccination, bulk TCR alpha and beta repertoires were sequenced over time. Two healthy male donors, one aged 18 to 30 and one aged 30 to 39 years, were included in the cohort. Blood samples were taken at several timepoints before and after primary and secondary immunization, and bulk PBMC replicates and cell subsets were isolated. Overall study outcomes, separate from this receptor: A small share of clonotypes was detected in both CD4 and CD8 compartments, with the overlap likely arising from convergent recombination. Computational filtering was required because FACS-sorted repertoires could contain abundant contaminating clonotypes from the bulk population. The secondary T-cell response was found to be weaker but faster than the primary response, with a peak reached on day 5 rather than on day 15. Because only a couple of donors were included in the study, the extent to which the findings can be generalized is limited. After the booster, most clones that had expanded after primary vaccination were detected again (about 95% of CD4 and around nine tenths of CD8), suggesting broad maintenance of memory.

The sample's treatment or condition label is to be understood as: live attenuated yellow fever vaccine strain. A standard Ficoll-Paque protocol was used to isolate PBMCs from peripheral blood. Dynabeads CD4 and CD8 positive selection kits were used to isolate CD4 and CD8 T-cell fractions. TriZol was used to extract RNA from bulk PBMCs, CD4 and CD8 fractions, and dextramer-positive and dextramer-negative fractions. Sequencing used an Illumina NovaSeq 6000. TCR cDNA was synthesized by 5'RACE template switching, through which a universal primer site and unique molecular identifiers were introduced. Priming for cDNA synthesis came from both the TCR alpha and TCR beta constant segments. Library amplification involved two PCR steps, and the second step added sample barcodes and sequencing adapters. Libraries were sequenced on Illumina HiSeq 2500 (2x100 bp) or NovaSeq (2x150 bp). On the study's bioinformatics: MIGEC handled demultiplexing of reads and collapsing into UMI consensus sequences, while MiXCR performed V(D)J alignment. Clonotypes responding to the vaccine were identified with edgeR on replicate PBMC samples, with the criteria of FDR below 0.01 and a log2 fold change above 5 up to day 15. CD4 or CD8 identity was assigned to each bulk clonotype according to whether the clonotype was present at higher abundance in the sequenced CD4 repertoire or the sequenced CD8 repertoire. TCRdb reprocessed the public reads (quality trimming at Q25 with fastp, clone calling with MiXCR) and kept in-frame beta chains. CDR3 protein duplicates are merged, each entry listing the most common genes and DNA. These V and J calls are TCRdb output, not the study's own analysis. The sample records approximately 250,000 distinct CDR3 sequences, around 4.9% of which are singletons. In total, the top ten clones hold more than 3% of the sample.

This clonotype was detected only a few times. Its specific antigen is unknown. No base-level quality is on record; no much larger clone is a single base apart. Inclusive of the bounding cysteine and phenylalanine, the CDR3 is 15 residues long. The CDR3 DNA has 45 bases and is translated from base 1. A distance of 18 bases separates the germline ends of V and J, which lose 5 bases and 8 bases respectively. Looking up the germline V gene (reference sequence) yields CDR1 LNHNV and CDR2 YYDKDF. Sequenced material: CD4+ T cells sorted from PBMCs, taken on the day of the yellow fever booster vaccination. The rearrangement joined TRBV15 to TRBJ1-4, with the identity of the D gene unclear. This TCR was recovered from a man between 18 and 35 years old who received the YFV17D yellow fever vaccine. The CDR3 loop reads CATSHSVERHEKLFF. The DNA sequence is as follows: TGTGCCACCAGCCACTCCGTTGAGAGGCACGAAAAACTGTTTTTT.